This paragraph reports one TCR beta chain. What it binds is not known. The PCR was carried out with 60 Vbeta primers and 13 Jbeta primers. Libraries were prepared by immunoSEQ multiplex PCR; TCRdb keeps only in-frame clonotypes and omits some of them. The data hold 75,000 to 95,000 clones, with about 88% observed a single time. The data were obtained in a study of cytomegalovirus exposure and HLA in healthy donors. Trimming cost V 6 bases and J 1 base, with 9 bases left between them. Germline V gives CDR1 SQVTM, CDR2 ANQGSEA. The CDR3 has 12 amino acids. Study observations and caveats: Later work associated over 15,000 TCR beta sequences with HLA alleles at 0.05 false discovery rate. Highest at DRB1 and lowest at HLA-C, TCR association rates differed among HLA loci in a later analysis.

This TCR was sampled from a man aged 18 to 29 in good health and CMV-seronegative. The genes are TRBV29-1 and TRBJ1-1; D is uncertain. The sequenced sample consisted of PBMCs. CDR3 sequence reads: CSVIVSNTEAFF. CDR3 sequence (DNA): TGCAGCGTCATTGTTTCGAACACTGAAGCTTTCTTT.